A single sample gave rise to the 31 T cell receptor beta chains below, sequenced in a study of blood T cell repertoires in COVID-19. Sequenced by immunoSEQ multiplex PCR; TCRdb stores in-frame clones only, minus some. The profile shows about 360,000 clones, around 87% of them singletons. Sequenced material: PBMCs or T cells enriched from blood (not recorded which). These receptors came from a young man who had recovered from COVID-19.

The rearrangement joins TRBV5-1 to TRBJ1-2; D possibly corresponds to TRBD1 (5 bases). This CDR3 region has 14 residues. Per the germline V gene, CDR1 is SGHRS and CDR2 is YFSETQ. V lost 6 bases and J lost 3, with 15 bases in between. This CDR3 reads CASNQGLRDYGYTF. The CDR3 DNA reads TGCGCCAGCAATCAGGGATTAAGGGACTATGGCTACACCTTC.

In its sample, this clone was seen once. The chain is built from TRBV24-1 and TRBJ2-6; D not certain. Germline CDR1 reads KGHDR; CDR2 reads SFDVKD. Trimming took 3 bases from V and 0 from J, leaving 8 bases between them. The CDR3 spans 16 residues. CDR3 coding DNA: TGTGCCACCAGTGATGGCAAATCCTCTGGGGCCAACGTCCTGACTTTC. It encodes CATSDGKSSGANVLTF.

The J gene is TRBJ1-4, the V gene TRBV30; D uncertain. The CDR3 totals 21 residues. V shed 5 bases and J shed 2 bases, with 33 bases lying between them. The germline V gene encodes CDR1 GTSNPN and CDR2 SVGIG (reference sequence). CDR3 bases: TGTGCCTGGGGGGTACGTACCGGGCCCCCAGGAGGGCGTGGGACTAATGAAAAACTGTTTTTT. Its protein product is CAWGVRTGPPGGRGTNEKLFF.

This clone occurred once. This chain connects TRBV25-1 to TRBJ1-1; TRBD1 is a possible D gene (5 bases). There are 16 residues in the CDR3. Trimming cost V 3 bases and J 4 bases, with 18 bases left between them. Germline V gene sequence: CDR1 MGHDK, CDR2 SYGVNS. CDR3 sequence (DNA): TGTGCCAGCAGTGACCCGAGACGGGGGGGGACCACTGAAGCTTTCTTT. It specifies CASSDPRRGGTTEAFF.

The CDR3 sequence: CASSPRDKGNNSPLHF. CDR3 nucleotides: TGTGCCAGCAGTCCACGGGACAAAGGGAATAATTCACCCCTCCACTTT. This chain joins TRBV27 and TRBJ1-6, with D perhaps TRBD1 (6 bases). Germline assignment: CDR1 MNHEY and CDR2 SMNVEV (reference sequence). The CDR3 extends over 16 amino acids. With 5 bases removed from V and 5 bases from J, the gap between germline ends came to 16 bases.

Here the CDR3 DNA reads TGTGCCACCAGCAGAGATCTAGGGGCAGCCGAGCAGTACTTC. Translating it yields CATSRDLGAAEQYF. The chain recombines TRBV15 with TRBJ2-7; possible D gene TRBD1, 5 bases. Germline V gene sequence: CDR1 LNHNV, CDR2 YYDKDF (reference sequence). V was trimmed by 0 bases and J by 6 bases, leaving 12 bases between them. The CDR3 consists of 14 residues.

The chain combines TRBV7-2 with TRBJ2-3, with 10 nucleotides matching TRBD2. Trimming at V came to 4 bases and at J to 5 bases, leaving 6 bases not matched to a gene. Germline values: CDR1 SGHTA, CDR2 FQGNSA. The CDR3 consists of 15 residues. In nucleotides, the CDR3 is TGTGCCAGCAGCTCTCAGCGGGGGGGCATAGATACGCAGTATTTT. Its protein product is CASSSQRGGIDTQYF.

The chain has TRBV30 and TRBJ1-1; 9 bases match TRBD1. Unmatched junction bases numbered 8, after V lost 5 bases and J lost 7 bases. Germline CDR1 GTSNPN, CDR2 SVGIG (reference sequence). The CDR3 sequence is 13 residues long. CDR3 in DNA: TGTGCCTGGCAACAGGGGGCTTTGGGTGAAGCTTTCTTT. It specifies CAWQQGALGEAFF.

The rearrangement uses TRBV5-1 and TRBJ1-6, with 8 positions matching TRBD1. V shed 4 bases, J shed 1 base, and the junction held 7 bases outside the gene matches. The CDR3 length is 17 residues. The V gene's germline CDR1 is SGHRS and CDR2 YFSETQ. The DNA for the CDR3 is TGCGCCAGCAGCAGAACAGGGGGTGGTTCCTATAATTCACCCCTCCACTTT. Protein: CASSRTGGGSYNSPLHF.

The chain is built from TRBV19 and TRBJ2-5, with TRBD2 matching 7 bases. The CDR3 totals 13 residues. The germline V gene has CDR1 LNHDA and CDR2 SQIVND (reference sequence). With V trimmed by 7 bases and J by 4 bases, 6 bases remained unmatched. CDR3 nucleotide sequence: TGTGCCAGTACCCGGACTAGGGGAGAGACCCAGTACTTC. Translated, it gives CASTRTRGETQYF.

The chain joins TRBV3-1 (or the pseudogene TRBV3-2) to TRBJ2-1; 11 bases line up with TRBD2. The CDR3 has 17 amino acids. With V trimmed by 1 base and J by 4 bases, 6 bases remained unmatched. Per the germline V gene, CDR1 is LGHDT and CDR2 is YNNKEL (reference sequence). In DNA, the CDR3 is TGTGCCAGCAGCCAAGCTCTACTAGCGGGGGTTTACAATGAGCAGTTCTTC. It specifies CASSQALLAGVYNEQFF.

The V gene is TRBV13, the J gene TRBJ1-5; 9 bases are shared with TRBD1. Germline V CDR1 and CDR2: PRHDT, FYEKMQ (reference sequence). The CDR3 loop spans 15 amino acids. J lost 8 bases, V lost 0 bases, and 5 bases had no gene match. CDR3 amino acids: CASSLGGQGLEPQHF. In DNA, the CDR3 is TGTGCCAGCAGCTTAGGTGGACAGGGGTTAGAGCCCCAGCATTTT.

The chain uses TRBV5-1 and TRBJ1-1; D unclear. V was shortened by 5 bases and J by 3 bases, with 8 bases between the two germline ends. The V gene's germline CDR1 is SGHRS and CDR2 YFSETQ. This CDR3 region has 12 residues. In DNA, the CDR3 is TGCGCCAGCAGTCGAGCGGACACTGAAGCTTTCTTT. This codes for CASSRADTEAFF.

CDR3 nucleotide sequence: TGTGCCAGCAGCAAAGACCGCCAGGAGCAGTTCTTC. This codes for CASSKDRQEQFF. The chain joins TRBV21-1 to TRBJ2-1; the D call TRBD1 from the table was never checked on the DNA. TRBV21-1 is a recognized pseudogene. CDR3 length: 12 amino acids.

The chain combines TRBV4-2 with TRBJ2-5; D is uncertain. Germline loops: CDR1 LGHNA, CDR2 YNFKEQ. With 0 bases removed from V and 1 base from J, the gap between germline ends came to 6 bases. CDR3 length: 14 amino acids. The CDR3 nucleotides are TGTGCCAGCAGCCAAGAAAAACTCCAAGAGACCCAGTACTTC. The encoded protein is CASSQEKLQETQYF.

This chain joins TRBV18 and TRBJ2-7; possible D gene TRBD1, 5 bases. V lost 5 bases and J 3 bases, leaving 14 bases between the germline ends. The CDR3 runs 14 residues. The germline gives CDR1 KGHSH, CDR2 LQKENI. CDR3 in DNA: TGTGCCAGCTCAGTCTCAGAAAGGGGCTACGAGCAGTACTTC. Translating gives CASSVSERGYEQYF.

This sequence joins TRBV7-8 and TRBJ2-7; 7 bases match TRBD1. The junction had 13 bases not matched to a gene; V was cut back by 5 bases and J by 3 bases. The CDR3 is 16 amino acids. Germline V gene data show CDR1 as SGHVS and CDR2 as FQNEAQ. In DNA, the CDR3 is TGTGCCAGCAGCGCCCCTACAGGGGAACCCCTCTACGAGCAGTACTTC. Amino acid sequence: CASSAPTGEPLYEQYF.

The J gene is TRBJ2-3, the V gene TRBV29-1; the match to TRBD1 covers 8 bases. V gave up 3 bases and J gave up 7 bases; unmatched junction bases: 12. Germline assignment: CDR1 SQVTM and CDR2 ANQGSEA. This CDR3 is 15 amino acids long. Here the CDR3 DNA reads TGCAGCGTTGATCTTCCGACAGGGGCGTTTAATACGCAGTATTTT. Its translation is CSVDLPTGAFNTQYF.

Regarding this clone: Sequence at one end of the junction differs from germline and may be a read error. The rearrangement uses TRBV3-1 (or the pseudogene TRBV3-2) and TRBJ1-2; D remains ambiguous. This CDR3 comprises 12 residues. Germline CDR1 reads LGHDT; CDR2 reads YNNKEL (reference sequence). The CDR3 DNA sequence: TGTGCCAGCAGCCAAGGACCCTATGGCGGGATCTTC. It yields the protein CASSQGPYGGIF.

The chain combines TRBV6-1 with TRBJ1-5; the match to TRBD1 covers 7 bases. Per the germline V gene, CDR1 is MNHNS and CDR2 is SASEGT. The CDR3 contains 16 residues. J gave up 4 bases and V 4 bases, and 10 bases lay outside the gene matches. The CDR3 DNA sequence: TGTGCCAGCAGTGGGCCCGGGACAGCTACTAATCAGCCCCAGCATTTT. It encodes CASSGPGTATNQPQHF.

This clone was seen just once. This chain uses TRBV7-6 with TRBJ1-4; 7 nucleotides align to TRBD1. The length of the CDR3 is 15 residues. Germline CDR1 reads SGHVS; CDR2 reads FNYEAQ. The trim removed 6 bases at V and 4 bases at J, leaving 8 bases unmatched. The CDR3 here is CASRAEGANNEKLFF. CDR3 bases: TGTGCCAGCAGGGCCGAGGGGGCCAATAATGAAAAACTGTTTTTT.

This rearrangement joins TRBV6-5 to TRBJ2-1; TRBD1 matches at 11 bases. This CDR3 is built from 15 residues. Germline CDR1 and CDR2: MNHEY and SVGAGI. The ends lost 5 bases at V and 6 bases at J; junction bases unmatched: 6. CDR3 residues: CASSQDRGRVNEQFF. CDR3 in DNA: TGTGCCAGCAGTCAGGACAGGGGGCGCGTCAATGAGCAGTTCTTC.

The chain carries TRBV27 and TRBJ2-1; 15 bases fit TRBD2. The germline V gene has CDR1 MNHEY and CDR2 SMNVEV (reference sequence). Trimming cost V 4 bases and J 10 bases; bases outside gene matches: 14. CDR3 length equals 18 residues. The CDR3, as DNA: TGTGCCAGCAGTTCCCCACCCAAGGGGGGACTAGCGGGAGGAGAGCAGTTCTTC. This translates into CASSSPPKGGLAGGEQFF.

There are a few counts of this clone. The chain is built from TRBV6-5 and TRBJ1-2; TRBD1 matches 8 bases. Per the germline V gene, CDR1 is MNHEY and CDR2 is SVGAGI. The ends lost 7 bases at V and 7 bases at J; junction bases unmatched: 8. CDR3 length: 13 amino acids. The DNA for the CDR3 is TGTGCCAGCACCCCTCAGGGGGCTAGTGGCTACACCTTC. This encodes CASTPQGASGYTF.

V gene TRBV6-9 combines with J gene TRBJ1-4, with TRBD1 matching 7 bases. Germline lookup yields CDR1 MNHGY and CDR2 SVAAGI. With V trimmed by 8 bases and J by 3 bases, 9 bases remained unmatched. The CDR3 is made up of 15 amino acids. CDR3 sequence: CASRQGRAANEKLFF. In DNA, the CDR3 is TGTGCCAGCCGACAGGGAAGGGCGGCTAATGAAAAACTGTTTTTT.

The gene calls are TRBV30 and TRBJ1-1, with a tentative D call TRBD1 (5 bases). The CDR3 runs 12 residues. Germline V gives CDR1 GTSNPN, CDR2 SVGIG (reference sequence). V was cut by 8 bases and J by 0 bases, with 10 bases left in between. For the CDR3, the DNA is TGTGCCCAGCGGGGGATGAACACTGAAGCTTTCTTT. It specifies CAQRGMNTEAFF.

V usage is TRBV3-1 (or the pseudogene TRBV3-2) and J usage is TRBJ1-2; 9 bases agree with TRBD1. CDR1 is LGHDT, CDR2 YNNKEL, per germline (reference sequence). The V gene end was trimmed by 2 bases and the J gene end by 5 bases; junction bases not matched to a gene: 6. The CDR3 has 15 residues. In DNA form, the CDR3 reads TGTGCCAGCAGCCAACCGGGGACAGGGCGGTATGGCTACACCTTC. Translated: CASSQPGTGRYGYTF.

This chain joins TRBV9 and TRBJ1-2, with 8 bases identical to TRBD1. The CDR3 extends over 15 amino acids. CDR1 and CDR2 (germline): SGDLS, YYNGEE. V trimming: 0 bases; J trimming: 7 bases; junction bases outside the gene matches: 8. CDR3 DNA: TGTGCCAGCAGCGTAGGGGGCGAGACAGGGGTTGGCTACACCTTC. Residues: CASSVGGETGVGYTF.

This chain uses TRBV6-5 with TRBJ1-3; TRBD1 matches 8 bases. Per germline, CDR1 MNHEY and CDR2 SVGAGI. Trimming at V came to 9 bases and at J to 2 bases, leaving 9 bases not matched to a gene. The CDR3 is made up of 15 amino acids. In DNA, the CDR3 is TGTGCCAGTACCTATTTGACAGGGGCTGGAAACACCATATATTTT. Protein: CASTYLTGAGNTIYF.

This sequence joins TRBV3-1 (or the pseudogene TRBV3-2) and TRBJ2-2, with D perhaps matching TRBD2 (6 bases). The CDR3 is made up of 17 amino acids. Trimming removed 1 base at V and 0 bases at J, with 12 bases between. Germline lookup yields CDR1 LGHDT and CDR2 YNNKEL (reference sequence). CDR3 in DNA: TGTGCCAGCAGCCAAGGGCTGCGGGGAACGAACACCGGGGAGCTGTTTTTT. The encoded protein is CASSQGLRGTNTGELFF.

The rearrangement joins TRBV4-1 to TRBJ2-1; tentatively, D is TRBD1 (5 bases). This CDR3 region has 15 residues. The germline V and J ends were trimmed by 0 bases and 4 bases, with 10 bases remaining between them. Germline V gives CDR1 MGHRA, CDR2 YSYEKL. The CDR3 is CASSQDQQEYNEQFF. The CDR3, as DNA: TGCGCCAGCAGCCAAGATCAACAGGAGTACAATGAGCAGTTCTTC.